This TCR beta chain was retrieved from a study of blood T cell repertoires in COVID-19. Study in general: The United States, Italy and Spain were the sources of the acute and convalescent COVID-19 samples.

The ends were cut back, 4 bases at V and 0 bases at J, with 14 bases in the middle. Germline lookup yields CDR1 SGHRS and CDR2 YFSETQ. CDR3 size: 16 residues. This table comes from immunoSEQ multiplex PCR, and its TCRdb copy is limited to in-frame clones, with some not included. The sample has 200,000 to 300,000 clones; approximately 80% are singletons. The sample comprised peripheral blood. The chain carries TRBV5-1 and TRBJ1-3; D gene ambiguous. The origin of this receptor is a man in his forties who had recovered from COVID-19. CDR3 sequence (DNA): TGCGCCAGCAGCCCTTTTGGTGAGGGCTCTGGAAACACCATATATTTT. The encoded protein is CASSPFGEGSGNTIYF.